Listed below are T cell receptor beta chains from one sample, sequenced in a study of CD8+ T cells in alopecia areata. Only in-frame clones appear in the TCRdb table, and some are missing; sequencing was by immunoSEQ multiplex PCR. Here the sample spans roughly 14,000 clones, roughly 55% being singletons. Here the sequenced sample was skin, taken at week 0. The receptors shown here come from a human donor with alopecia areata. CDR3s include the opening cysteine and the closing phenylalanine or tryptophan. Fields, in order: clone size, J gene, D gene, V gene, CDR3 DNA, CDR3 protein. The D gene is left open where the match is weak. The listing skips clone size in some rows; elsewhere it reads once, few, many or a size class.

>.|TRBJ2-7|.|TRBV5-1
TGCGCCAGCAGCCTGAATCACGAGCAGTACTTC
CASSLNHEQYF
>.|TRBJ1-1|.|TRBV19
TGTGCCAGTAGACTGAACACTGAAGCTTTCTTT
CASRLNTEAFF
>.|TRBJ2-3|.|TRBV27
TGTGCCAGCAGTTCTCGTAACGAGGATACGCAGTATTTT
CASSSRNEDTQYF
>.|TRBJ1-2|.|TRBV4-2
TGTGCCAGCAGCCAAGGGACAGTATGGGACTATGGCTACACCTTC
CASSQGTVWDYGYTF
>few|TRBJ1-4|.|TRBV6-6
TGTGCCAGCAGTCGGACAAGGGGAACTAATGAAAAACTGTTTTTT
CASSRTRGTNEKLFF
>.|TRBJ1-5|TRBD1|TRBV19
TGTGCCAGTAGTCCCCAACAGGGGACTCAGCCCCAGCATTTT
CASSPQQGTQPQHF
>once|TRBJ2-2|TRBD2|TRBV19
TGTGCCAGCCTAGACGGCAGCGGGAACTCCAGGGAGCTGTTTTTT
CASLDGSGNSRELFF
>.|TRBJ1-5|TRBD1|TRBV6-5
TGTGCCAGCAGTGCGACAGGGATACAGCCCCAGCATTTT
CASSATGIQPQHF
>.|TRBJ2-1|TRBD2|TRBV13
TGTGCCAGTTCTCCCCGCAGCGGGGGGTCCGAGCAGTTCTTC
CASSPRSGGSEQFF
>once|TRBJ1-5|TRBD1|TRBV5-8
TGTGCCAGCAGCTTCTTTAAGGGGGCCCAAGGGAGCAATCAGCCCCAGCATTTT
CASSFFKGAQGSNQPQHF
>few|TRBJ2-3|.|TRBV4-1
TGCGCCAGCAGCCAAGAGCCGGGACCGACCACAGATACGCAGTATTTT
CASSQEPGPTTDTQYF
>.|TRBJ2-2|.|TRBV11-3
TGTGCCAGCAGTACAGGGAACACCGGGGAGCTGTTTTTT
CASSTGNTGELFF
>few|TRBJ1-4|.|TRBV7-9
TGTGCCAGCAGCAGACCCGGGAGAGTCGTCGAAAAACTGTTTTTT
CASSRPGRVVEKLFF
>once|TRBJ1-6|.|TRBV14
TGTGCCAGCAGCCTTACCGATTCACCCCTCCACTTT
CASSLTDSPLHF
>.|TRBJ2-5|TRBD1|TRBV5-1
TGCGCCAGCAGACCGACGGGTGGACAGGGATTTCGGCAGTACTTC
CASRPTGGQGFRQYF
>.|TRBJ1-2|TRBD1|TRBV28
TGTGCCAGCAGAACTACAGGGGGGAGGGGCTATGGCTACACCTTC
CASRTTGGRGYGYTF
>few|TRBJ1-5|TRBD1|TRBV27
TGTGCCAGCAGTCCTAGGGGGCCTGATCAGCCCCAGCATTTT
CASSPRGPDQPQHF
>.|TRBJ1-2|TRBD1|TRBV4-1
TGCGCCAGCAGCCATCGACTCTGCGGGACAGCTAACTATGGCTACACCTTC
CASSHRLCGTANYGYTF
>.|TRBJ2-5|TRBD2|TRBV7-2
TGTGCCAGCAGCCGCGGGACTAGCGGGGAGAGGAAGTACTTC
CASSRGTSGERKYF
>few|TRBJ2-3|.|TRBV4-3
TGCGCCAGCAGCCAAGATCCGGGGGTAGCTGTAGATACGCAGTATTTT
CASSQDPGVAVDTQYF
>.|TRBJ2-7|.|TRBV6-1
TGTGCCAGCGGACAGTCCTCCTACGAGCAGTACTTC
CASGQSSYEQYF
>few|TRBJ2-7|.|TRBV6-6
TGTGCCAGCTCCGACCCGATAAGGAACTACGAGCAGTACTTC
CASSDPIRNYEQYF
>.|TRBJ2-5|TRBD1|TRBV7-8
TGTGCCAGCAGCTTTGGGACAGGGGGCAGATGTTCCCAAGAGACCCAGTACTTC
CASSFGTGGRCSQETQYF
>.|TRBJ2-7|.|TRBV2
TGTGCCAGCAAAGTCCGGGAGACCACCTACGAGCAGTACTTC
CASKVRETTYEQYF
>.|TRBJ2-3|.|TRBV30
TGTGCCTGGAGGGTGGGGTCAAAAACAGATACGCAGTATTTT
CAWRVGSKTDTQYF
>medium-sized|TRBJ2-2|.|TRBV19
TGTGCCAGTAGGTGGCTACCCGGGGAGCTGTTTTTT
CASRWLPGELFF
>once|TRBJ2-2|TRBD2|TRBV7-9
TGTGCCAGCAGCTTTCCTAGCGGGATGGGGACTCCCACCGGGGAGCTGTTTTTT
CASSFPSGMGTPTGELFF
>.|TRBJ1-3|.|TRBV7-9
TGTGCCAGCAGCCTAGGGGGCTCTGGAAACACCATATATTTT
CASSLGGSGNTIYF
>few|TRBJ2-3|TRBD1|TRBV7-2
TGTGCCAGCAGCCCGCGTCAGCGGACAGGGGGCAATACAGATACGCAGTATTTT
CASSPRQRTGGNTDTQYF
>.|TRBJ1-1|.|TRBV4-3
TGCGCCAGCAGCCAAGATCACAGGTATGACACTGAAGCTTTCTTT
CASSQDHRYDTEAFF
>.|TRBJ1-2|TRBD1|TRBV2
TGTGCCAGCAGTGGACAGGGGATCTATGGCTACACCTTC
CASSGQGIYGYTF
>.|TRBJ1-2|TRBD1|TRBV5-5
TGTGCCAGCAGACCAGACAGGGTTGGCTATGGCTACACCTTC
CASRPDRVGYGYTF
>.|TRBJ2-7|TRBD1|TRBV7-3
TGTGCCAGCAGACAAAGGTTCGGACAGGGTTACGAGCAGTACTTC
CASRQRFGQGYEQYF
>few|TRBJ2-5|TRBD2|TRBV15
TGTGCCACCAGCAGCGGTAGCGGGGGGTTAGAGACCCAGTACTTC
CATSSGSGGLETQYF
>.|TRBJ1-1|.|TRBV28
TGTGCCAGCAGCAAAGAACAGGGAACGAACACTGAAGCTTTCTTT
CASSKEQGTNTEAFF
>once|TRBJ1-5|.|TRBV2
TGTGCCAGCACATCAGGGATGGGAAGCAATCAGCCCCAGCATTTT
CASTSGMGSNQPQHF
>.|TRBJ1-6|.|TRBV28
TGTGCCAGCAGTGAGGGGAGGGCCTTCAAGACGGGTAATTCACCCCTCCACTTT
CASSEGRAFKTGNSPLHF
>few|TRBJ1-5|.|TRBV19
TGTGCCAGTAGTATGGGGGCTTCTTATCGAGACGGCAATCAGCCCCAGCATTTT
CASSMGASYRDGNQPQHF
>few|TRBJ1-2|.|TRBV7-8
TGTGCCAGCAGCTTAGGTCAGGACTATGGCTACACCTTC
CASSLGQDYGYTF
>.|TRBJ1-6|.|TRBV7-9
TGTGCCAGCAGCTTATCTGAGGTGCTGGAGAATTCACCCCTCCACTTT
CASSLSEVLENSPLHF
>.|TRBJ2-7|.|TRBV7-7
TGTGCTAGCAGCTTTAGTGGCAGGGGGGGCGCGGACTACGAGCAGTACTTC
CASSFSGRGGADYEQYF
>.|TRBJ1-1|TRBD1|TRBV29-1
TGCAGCGTTGTAGACAGGGTCATATCCACTGAAGCTTTCTTT
CSVVDRVISTEAFF
>medium-sized|TRBJ1-2|TRBD1|TRBV7-2
TGTGCCAGCAGCCGGGACAGGAGGGAGGGCTACACCTTC
CASSRDRREGYTF
>.|TRBJ2-7|.|TRBV7-2
TGTGCCAGCAGCTTAGATACCTCTCCTGGCGAGCAGTACTTC
CASSLDTSPGEQYF
>.|TRBJ2-7|.|TRBV6-6
TGTGCCAGCAGGGATGACATAGGCTCCTACGAGCAGTACTTC
CASRDDIGSYEQYF
>few|TRBJ1-2|.|TRBV5-1
TGCGCCAGCGCTCGGCCCGGGGAACCCTACACCTTC
CASARPGEPYTF
>medium-sized|TRBJ2-2|.|TRBV29-1
TGCAGCGCACAGACAGTAAACACCGGGGAGCTGTTTTTT
CSAQTVNTGELFF
>once|TRBJ2-3|.|TRBV9
TGTGCCAGCAGCTTCGGAGGCACAGATACGCAGTATTTT
CASSFGGTDTQYF
>.|TRBJ2-7|.|TRBV5-5
TGTGCCAGCAGCTCCCTCCGGGACATGACGTACGAGCAGTACTTC
CASSSLRDMTYEQYF
>.|TRBJ1-1|.|TRBV6-5
TGTGCCAGCACCTATGGGGAGAACACTGAAGCTTTCTTT
CASTYGENTEAFF
>.|TRBJ2-3|.|TRBV5-6
TGTGCCAGCAGCTTAGCAAGCAGGTTCCTTTTACATGGCACAGATACGCAGTATTTT
CASSLASRFLLHGTDTQYF
>.|TRBJ1-2|.|TRBV14
TGTGCCAGCAGCCACAAGGGCGACGGCTATGGCTACACCTTC
CASSHKGDGYGYTF
>.|TRBJ2-1|.|TRBV5-4
TGTGCCAGCAGCTTGGCGACGGATGAGCAGTTCTTC
CASSLATDEQFF
>few|TRBJ1-2|.|TRBV4-1
TGCGCCAGCAGCCAAGCCCCGAACGGGGGGCTTGGGGGAGGCTACACCTTC
CASSQAPNGGLGGGYTF
>.|TRBJ2-1|.|TRBV19
TGTGCCAGTAGTACCCGCTGGGGAAATGAGCAGTTCTTC
CASSTRWGNEQFF
>.|TRBJ1-1|.|TRBV6-5
TGTGCCAGCAGACGACAGGTAGCTGAAGCTTTCTTT
CASRRQVAEAFF
>once|TRBJ2-1|TRBD2|TRBV18
TGTGCCAGCTCACCAACCCGCGGGGGGCTCAACAATGAGCAGTTCTTC
CASSPTRGGLNNEQFF
>.|TRBJ1-4|.|TRBV5-1
TGCGCCAGCAGCTTGGAGGTCCCAGGAAAACTGTTTTTT
CASSLEVPGKLFF
>once|TRBJ2-1|.|TRBV7-6
TGTGCCAGCAGCTTGAGTCGAGAGAATGAGCAGTTCTTC
CASSLSRENEQFF